This T cell receptor (beta chain) was recovered during a study of T cell responses to AZD1222 COVID-19 vaccine. Study details: Pooling covered second doses at about 4 or about 12 weeks.

Assay used: immunoSEQ multiplex PCR; TCRdb lists only in-frame clones, some missing. Of 140,000 to 150,000 clones in the sample, 85% to 95% are singletons; the top ten hold less than 6.5%. Trimming left V 1 base short and J 9 bases short, with 7 bases between. The CDR3 sequence is 12 residues long. Study-wide points: Baseline serology detected seropositivity in only a handful of AZD1222 recipients. The donors showed a predominance of white British ancestry and of females, with possible underestimation of clonal diversity. Elevations in Spike-specific TCR breadth and depth followed administration of two AZD1222 doses.

Concerning this clone itself: The antigen remains undetermined.

This clonotype was obtained from an adult in good health. The V gene is TRBV12-3 or TRBV12-4, the J gene TRBJ2-1, with D uncertain. The sample was peripheral blood, taken on day 0 of AZD1222 vaccination. The CDR3 bases are TGTGCCAGCAGTTTAGAGCGTCCTGAGCAGTTCTTC. This gives the protein CASSLERPEQFF.